The 20 T cell receptor beta chains below were found in one sample sequenced in a study of CD8+CD57+ T cells in acquired aplastic anemia. The template for TCR beta VDJ and CDR3 sequence profiling was genomic DNA. MiXCR was run by TCRdb on the reads, yielding one entry per CDR3 protein. The table records fewer than 80,000 distinct CDR3 sequences, 60% to 75% of them present only once. Patients sequenced had flow cytometry evidence of CD8+CD57+ cell expansion. Sample: sorted CD4+, CD8+, or CD8+CD57+ T cells (not recorded which) from PBMCs. The source is a human donor with aplastic anemia.

J is TRBJ1-3 and V is TRBV10-3; 9 bases fit TRBD1. The CDR3 runs 18 residues. Germline V gene sequence: CDR1 ENHRY, CDR2 SYGVKD. J was trimmed by 1 base and V by 2 bases; bases with no gene match: 9. CDR3 sequence (DNA): TGTGCCATCAGTGAGGGAACAGGGGGCAGCGAATCTGGAAACACCATATATTTT. Translating it yields CAISEGTGGSESGNTIYF.

The chain has TRBV6-4 and TRBJ2-3; 10 positions match TRBD2. The CDR3 is made up of 17 amino acids. CDR1 is MRHNA, CDR2 SNTAGT, per germline. Trimming took 0 bases from V and 1 from J; bases not matched to a gene: 4. In DNA, the CDR3 is TGTGCCAGCAGTGACTCCCCTCTAGCGGGGGGCACAGATACGCAGTATTTT. Amino acid sequence: CASSDSPLAGGTDTQYF.

This clonotype was observed a handful of times. The chain couples TRBV7-9 to TRBJ1-2; 7 bases are shared with TRBD1. Germline lookup yields CDR1 SEHNR and CDR2 FQNEAQ (reference sequence). The J segment lost 7 bases and the V segment lost 5 bases, leaving 7 bases of the junction unmatched. The CDR3 runs to 13 residues. CDR3 coding DNA: TGTGCCAGCAGCACAACAGGGGCGAGTGGCTACACCTTC. This gives the protein CASSTTGASGYTF.

About this clonotype itself: At one end the junction does not follow the germline gene, possibly because of a read error. The chain joins TRBV3-1 to TRBJ2-7; TRBD1 agrees at 9 bases. Germline loops: CDR1 LGHDT, CDR2 YNNKEL (reference sequence). The CDR3 is made up of 13 amino acids. As DNA, the CDR3 is TGTGCCAGCAGCCCGTCCCGGGACAGGGTCCGGCACTTC. Translated: CASSPSRDRVRHF.

With respect to this clonotype: Germline and junction disagree at one end, which may indicate a read error. The J gene is TRBJ1-6, the V gene TRBV10-3, with a weak D call TRBD1 (6 bases). CDR1 and CDR2 from the germline V gene are ENHRY and SYGVKD. This CDR3 has 13 residues. CDR3 bases: TGTGCCAGCAGTCAGTCAGGGGATTCACCCCTCCACTTT. Encoded protein: CASSQSGDSPLHF.

This clonotype turned up a few times. The rearrangement uses TRBV15 and TRBJ1-5; 10 nucleotides align to TRBD1. Germline loops: CDR1 LNHNV, CDR2 YYDKDF (reference sequence). The CDR3 has 13 amino acids. With V trimmed by 7 bases and J by 4 bases, 1 base remained unmatched. CDR3 nucleotide sequence: TGTGCCACCAAGGACAGGGGGAATCAGCCCCAGCATTTT. Protein: CATKDRGNQPQHF.

The V gene is TRBV30, the J gene TRBJ1-2, with a possible D match to TRBD1 (6 bases). V lost 0 bases, J lost 8 bases, and 16 bases lay in between. Germline assignment: CDR1 GTSNPN and CDR2 SVGIG (reference sequence). The CDR3 covers 14 residues. The CDR3 sequence is CAWSVDRSPGGYTF. DNA for the CDR3: TGTGCCTGGAGTGTGGACAGATCCCCTGGGGGCTACACCTTC.

This rearrangement joins TRBV7-6 to TRBJ2-7, with 7 bases identical to TRBD1. J was trimmed by 4 bases and V by 2 bases; bases with no gene match: 8. The CDR3 loop spans 15 amino acids. From germline, CDR1 is SGHVS and CDR2 FNYEAQ. CDR3 loop: CASSLSRDREYEQYF. For the CDR3, the DNA is TGTGCCAGCAGCTTATCCCGAGACAGGGAGTACGAGCAGTACTTC.

The chain joins TRBV29-1 to TRBJ1-2, with 7 nucleotides matching TRBD1. The CDR3 extends over 16 amino acids. J was trimmed by 12 bases and V by 7 bases; bases with no gene match: 26. Germline V CDR1 and CDR2: SQVTM, ANQGSEA. For the CDR3, the DNA is TGCAGCGCCCATATCCCTCCTCCGGGACAGAGCACCGGGAACACCTTC. Protein sequence: CSAHIPPPGQSTGNTF. Complete variable domain (other parts from reference TRBV29-1 and TRBJ1-2): SAVISQKPSRDICQRGTSLTIQCQVDSQVTMMFWYRQQPGQSLTLIATANQGSEATYESGFVIDKFPISRPNLTFSTLTVSNMSPEDSSIYLCSAHIPPPGQSTGNTFGSGTRLTVV.

Regarding this clonotype: Compared with germline, one end of the junction differs, possibly owing to a read error. The chain links TRBV10-3 to TRBJ2-1; TRBD2 matches at 8 bases. The CDR3 runs to 14 residues. CDR1 and CDR2 (germline): ENHRY, SYGVKD. CDR3 in amino acids: CAIREAGEAQLLIF. CDR3 bases: TGTGCCATCAGAGAAGCGGGAGAGGCCCAACTCCTAATCTTC.

The CDR3 nucleotides are TGTGCCAGCAGCTTTGTTCTTATCGGAACTGAAGCTTTCTTT. This sequence encodes CASSFVLIGTEAFF. This sequence joins TRBV7-9 and TRBJ1-1; D gene uncertain. In germline, CDR1 is SEHNR, CDR2 FQNEAQ (reference sequence). The CDR3 is 14 residues long. V shed 3 bases and J shed 5 bases, with 13 bases lying between them.

Here the CDR3 reads CAISPASFYEQYF. CDR3 nucleotide sequence: TGTGCCATCAGCCCTGCAAGCTTCTACGAGCAGTACTTC. The chain links TRBV10-3 to TRBJ2-7, with no clear D. Trimming took 6 bases from V and 3 from J, leaving 12 bases between them. In germline, CDR1 is ENHRY, CDR2 SYGVKD. The CDR3 has 13 amino acids.

The chain employs TRBV10-3 and TRBJ2-2; 8 bases agree with TRBD2. With V trimmed by 3 bases and J by 5 bases, 5 bases remained unmatched. This CDR3 contains 15 residues. Germline values: CDR1 ENHRY, CDR2 SYGVKD. DNA for the CDR3: TGTGCCATCAGTGATACCGGGAGGGGGACCGGGGAGCTGTTTTTT. Translated: CAISDTGRGTGELFF.

The gene calls are TRBV24-1 and TRBJ1-1, with 10 bases matching TRBD1. Germline CDR1 KGHDR, CDR2 SFDVKD. The V gene end was trimmed by 3 bases and the J gene end by 1 base; junction bases not matched to a gene: 4. This CDR3 spans 16 amino acids. The chain's CDR3 is CATSDTGTGANTEAFF. CDR3 DNA: TGTGCCACCAGTGATACCGGGACAGGGGCGAACACTGAAGCTTTCTTT.

The gene calls are TRBV20-1 and TRBJ2-7, with 8 bases fitting TRBD1. The germline V gene encodes CDR1 DFQATT and CDR2 SNEGSKA (reference sequence). The CDR3 is 11 amino acids. With 6 bases clipped from V and 6 bases from J, the junction kept 4 bases outside the gene matches. DNA of the CDR3: TGCAGTGCACGGACAGGGCCCGAGCAGTACTTC. This encodes CSARTGPEQYF.

This clonotype appeared a single time. The junction departs from the called germline gene at one end, perhaps through a read error. V is TRBV7-2 and J is TRBJ2-7, with D unclear. The CDR3 has 13 residues. Germline V gene data show CDR1 as SGHTA and CDR2 as FQGNSA. CDR3 sequence: CASSLGSFYEQYF. For the CDR3, the DNA is TGCGCCAGCAGCTTGGGCAGCTTCTACGAGCAGTACTTC.

The chain has TRBV10-3 and TRBJ1-2; the D is unclear. CDR1 and CDR2 from the germline V gene are ENHRY and SYGVKD. Trimming pared 2 bases from V and 2 bases from J, leaving 9 bases between. This CDR3 comprises 14 residues. CDR3 in amino acids: CAISEVQDNYGYTF. CDR3 in DNA: TGTGCCATCAGTGAGGTTCAGGACAACTATGGCTACACCTTC.

This clonotype was detected a few times. The chain links TRBV29-1 to TRBJ1-1, with TRBD1 as a possible D gene (6 bases). Germline assignment: CDR1 SQVTM and CDR2 ANQGSEA. The CDR3 runs to 11 residues. Trimming took off 6 bases at V and 10 bases at J, with 15 bases between the two ends. CDR3 in DNA: TGCAGCGTCGTCGGGGGGGCTAGAGCTTTCTTT. Protein: CSVVGGARAFF.

The chain carries TRBV2 and TRBJ2-1; a possible D gene is TRBD1 (6 bases). The germline V gene has CDR1 SNHLY and CDR2 FYNNEI. The CDR3 loop spans 14 amino acids. V was shortened by 8 bases and J by 1 base, with 12 bases between the two germline ends. This CDR3 reads CASVQGSSYNEQFF. As DNA, the CDR3 is TGTGCCAGCGTACAGGGTTCGTCCTACAATGAGCAGTTCTTC.

The chain has TRBV7-2 and TRBJ2-5; D is ambiguous. CDR3 length equals 12 residues. Trimming removed 8 bases from V and 0 bases from J, with 7 bases in between. Germline V lookup: CDR1 SGHTA, CDR2 FQGNSA. As DNA, the CDR3 is TGTGCCAGCGGCAGCTACCAAGAGACCCAGTACTTC. Encoded protein: CASGSYQETQYF.